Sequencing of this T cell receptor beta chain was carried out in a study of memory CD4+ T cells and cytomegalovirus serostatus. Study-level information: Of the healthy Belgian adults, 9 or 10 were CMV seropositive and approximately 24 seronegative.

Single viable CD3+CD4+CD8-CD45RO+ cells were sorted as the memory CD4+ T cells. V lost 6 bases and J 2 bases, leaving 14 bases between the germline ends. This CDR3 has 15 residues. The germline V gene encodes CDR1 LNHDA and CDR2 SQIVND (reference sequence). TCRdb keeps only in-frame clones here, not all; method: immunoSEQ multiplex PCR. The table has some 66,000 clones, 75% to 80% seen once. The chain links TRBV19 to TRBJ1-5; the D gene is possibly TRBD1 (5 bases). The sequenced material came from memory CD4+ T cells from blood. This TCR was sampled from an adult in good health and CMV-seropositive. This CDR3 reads CASRRSWGGNQPQHF. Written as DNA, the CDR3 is TGTGCCAGTAGAAGGAGTTGGGGGGGCAATCAGCCCCAGCATTTT. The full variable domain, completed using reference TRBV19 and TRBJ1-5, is DGGITQSPKYLFRKEGQNVTLSCEQNLNHDAMYWYRQDPGQGLRLIYYSQIVNDFQKGDIAEGYSVSREKKESFPLTVTSAQKNPTAFYLCASRRSWGGNQPQHFGDGTRLSIL.